Listed below are T cell receptor beta chains from one sample, sequenced in a study of Graves' ophthalmopathy and Graves' hyperthyroidism. TCRdb independently ran MiXCR on the multiplex PCR reads; one entry per CDR3 protein. The profile shows 400,000 to 500,000 distinct CDR3 sequences, approximately 21% of them singletons. The sample consisted of peripheral blood. Receptors originate from a young woman with stable Graves' hyperthyroidism. Both conserved end residues are part of each CDR3.

v_call	j_call	cdr3_aa
TRBV6-2/TRBV6-3	TRBJ1-1	CASSYRGGYTEAFF
TRBV27	TRBJ2-5	CASTPTPGAKETQYF
TRBV28	TRBJ2-7	CASSLIGGYEQYF
TRBV29-1	TRBJ1-2	CSGAPILSDGYTF
TRBV27	TRBJ1-5	CASGGDFGNQPQHF
TRBV12-3/TRBV12-4	TRBJ2-7	CASSSSGRIYEQYF
TRBV6-4	TRBJ2-7	CAISDSGDRGEQYF
TRBV7-9	TRBJ1-5	CASSLSENSNQPQHF
TRBV29-1	TRBJ1-3	CSVGSGFGNTIYF
TRBV19	TRBJ2-2	CASKSGIRAGELFF
TRBV6-4	TRBJ2-2	CASSRVFENTGELFF
TRBV15	TRBJ2-3	CATNLDRGTDTQYF
TRBV7-3	TRBJ2-2	CASSSLGGTGELFF
TRBV6-2/TRBV6-3	TRBJ2-6	CASSYPPGTADSGANVLTF
TRBV9	TRBJ1-1	CASSVGWQGNTEAFF
TRBV20-1	TRBJ2-7	CSAPGSDDEQYF
TRBV6-5	TRBJ1-5	CASSYHRNQPQHF
TRBV11-1	TRBJ1-1	CASSPTGSVMNTEAFF
TRBV6-1	TRBJ2-7	CASSQLQGYEQYF
TRBV6-5	TRBJ2-4	CASSYRGSDIQYF
TRBV28	TRBJ2-7	CASSLTGSLHEQYF
TRBV6-1	TRBJ2-5	CASTPTQRETQYF
TRBV5-1	TRBJ2-6	CASSFGPGANVLTF
TRBV10-3	TRBJ2-7	CAISDSSGSYEQYF
TRBV14	TRBJ2-4	CAKRQGIIQYF
TRBV6-5	TRBJ1-2	CASTRDSSNYGYTF
TRBV6-5	TRBJ2-7	CASSYSKTGRSSYEQYF
TRBV6-1	TRBJ1-2	CASSTGDSYGYTF
TRBV5-1	TRBJ2-2	CASSSKLAGGPGTGELFF
TRBV20-1	TRBJ1-1	CSASGTGSTEAFF
TRBV5-4	TRBJ2-2	CASRRDSKDTGELVF
TRBV6-1	TRBJ1-2	CASSEISEEGHYGYTF
TRBV10-3	TRBJ2-7	CAIAGTNSYEQYF
TRBV28	TRBJ1-1	CASTSWSDTEAFF
TRBV30	TRBJ1-2	CAFGTDPYGYTF
TRBV6-1	TRBJ1-6	CASSGSGTVNSPLHF
TRBV12-3/TRBV12-4	TRBJ2-7	CASIGRGWEQYF
TRBV6-1	TRBJ2-7	CASRGRADRRTDF
TRBV30	TRBJ2-2	CAWSLWNTGELFF
TRBV4-3	TRBJ2-2	CASSQDWLNTGELFF
TRBV12-5	TRBJ1-2	CASGRGTLHNYGYTF
TRBV6-4	TRBJ2-3	CASSDSAAHSTDTQYF
TRBV30	TRBJ1-2	CAARTGAENGYTF
TRBV27	TRBJ2-5	CASSLTLTGALQETQYF
TRBV28	TRBJ2-7	CATYGGGGEQYF
TRBV15	TRBJ2-5	CATSRYVQGEETQYF
TRBV6-2/TRBV6-3	TRBJ2-7	CASSYSTSGGYEQYF
TRBV15	TRBJ1-1	CATSRDRTASTEAFF
TRBV28	TRBJ1-5	CASTTGTGDQPQHF
TRBV20-1	TRBJ2-7	CSARDPREGKAGEQYF
TRBV20-1	TRBJ2-5	CSAGEGREQETQYF
TRBV11-1	TRBJ2-2	CASSPRERANTGELFF
TRBV6-5	TRBJ1-1	CASSYSNTLNTEAFF